The clone carrying this T cell receptor (beta chain) appeared a single time. Its antigen is not identified. The data are from a study of CD4+ T cells in melanoma. Study-level results: CD8+ T cell, macrophage and B cell function reportedly correlated with neoantigen-specific CD4+ T cells. Neoantigen-specific CD4+ T cells in melanoma reportedly had diverse differentiation states.

Sequencing was performed with immunoSEQ multiplex PCR; in TCRdb, only in-frame clones are kept and a portion is missing. The sample contains roughly 52,000 clones, roughly three quarters of which appear only once. The CDR3 has 15 amino acids. Germline values: CDR1 MNHEY, CDR2 SMNVEV (reference sequence). The V and J ends lost 0 bases and 6 bases, in that order; junction bases with no gene match: 3. This receptor was taken from a human donor with melanoma. The V call is TRBV27, the J call TRBJ2-2; 8 bases agree with TRBD2. The material sequenced was tumor tissue. CDR3 amino acids: CASSLSSRGAGELFF. The CDR3 bases are TGTGCCAGCAGTTTATCTTCGCGGGGGGCCGGGGAGCTGTTTTTT.